The 22 T cell receptor beta chains below come from one sample, sequenced in a study of cytomegalovirus exposure and HLA in healthy donors. The study ran its PCR with 60 Vbeta and 13 Jbeta primers. Measured with immunoSEQ multiplex PCR; TCRdb has only the in-frame clones, and not every one. The listing contains tens of thousands of clones. Sequenced input: PBMCs. These receptors originate from a woman aged 40 to 50 in good health and CMV-seropositive.

The chain links TRBV29-1 to TRBJ2-1; unclear D gene. Germline CDR1 SQVTM, CDR2 ANQGSEA. CDR3 length: 14 amino acids. Trimming took 4 bases from V and 4 from J, leaving 14 bases between them. The CDR3, as DNA: TGCAGCGTTGCGTGGCGAGGAATGTACAATGAGCAGTTCTTC. Protein product: CSVAWRGMYNEQFF.

V is TRBV9 and J is TRBJ2-5; possibly TRBD2 for D (6 bases). The germline V gene has CDR1 SGDLS and CDR2 YYNGEE. The length of the CDR3 is 16 residues. The V end lost 4 bases, the J end lost 4 bases, and 20 bases lay between the germline ends. The DNA for the CDR3 is TGTGCCAGCAGCCCCCCCAGTCGGGGCGGGGTAGAGACCCAGTACTTC. Amino acids: CASSPPSRGGVETQYF.

The chain is built from TRBV4-3 and TRBJ2-1; a possible D gene is TRBD2 (5 bases). This CDR3 has 14 amino acids. V lost 4 bases and J lost 6, with 13 bases in between. Looked up from germline, CDR1 is LGHNA and CDR2 is YSLEER. For the CDR3, the DNA is TGCGCCAGCAGCCTCGAGACTACATCCAATGAGCAGTTCTTC. Its translation is CASSLETTSNEQFF.

The chain links TRBV5-1 to TRBJ2-3; unclear D gene. Germline V lookup: CDR1 SGHRS, CDR2 YFSETQ. Trimming removed 0 bases at V and 1 base at J, with 12 bases between. The CDR3 spans 16 residues. Here the CDR3 reads CASSLGNSLGTDTQYF. The CDR3, as DNA: TGCGCCAGCAGCTTGGGGAACAGTTTAGGCACAGATACGCAGTATTTT.

V gene TRBV6-5 combines with J gene TRBJ1-5, with TRBD1 matching 8 bases. J was trimmed by 5 bases and V by 7 bases; bases with no gene match: 7. This CDR3 has 14 residues. Germline V CDR1 and CDR2: MNHEY, SVGAGI. The CDR3 bases are TGTGCCAGCACAACAGGGGGTACGGATCAGCCCCAGCATTTT. This translates into CASTTGGTDQPQHF.

The chain uses TRBV27 and TRBJ2-7; the match to TRBD2 covers 9 bases. Germline V gene data show CDR1 as MNHEY and CDR2 as SMNVEV (reference sequence). J lost 2 bases, V lost 6 bases, and 8 bases had no gene match. CDR3 length: 15 amino acids. CDR3 region: CASSTPLAGAYEQYF. The CDR3 coding sequence is TGTGCCAGCAGCACTCCACTAGCGGGCGCCTACGAGCAGTACTTC.

The chain carries TRBV29-1 and TRBJ2-2; 9 nucleotides agree with TRBD1. V gave up 6 bases and J gave up 2 bases; unmatched junction bases: 7. Per the germline V gene, CDR1 is SQVTM and CDR2 is ANQGSEA. The CDR3 length is 15 residues. CDR3 residues: CSVTDRGVNTGELFF. The CDR3 DNA sequence: TGCAGCGTCACGGACAGGGGAGTTAACACCGGGGAGCTGTTTTTT.

This rearrangement joins TRBV4-1 to TRBJ1-5; D gene unclear. Trimming left V 4 bases short and J 6 bases short, with 10 bases between. The germline V gene encodes CDR1 MGHRA and CDR2 YSYEKL. This CDR3 is 13 amino acids long. The CDR3 coding sequence is TGCGCCAGCAGCCTGATAGGCGGTCAGCCCCAGCATTTT. Translated, it gives CASSLIGGQPQHF.

The chain uses TRBV19 and TRBJ1-2; 10 bases line up with TRBD1. The CDR3 runs to 14 residues. CDR1 and CDR2 (germline): LNHDA, SQIVND (reference sequence). The ends lost 5 bases at V and 8 bases at J; junction bases unmatched: 8. The CDR3 loop is CASSPRDRGPGYTF. The CDR3 nucleotides read TGTGCCAGTAGTCCCCGGGACAGGGGACCCGGCTACACCTTC.

The CDR3: CASSLDRDDEQYF. CDR3 bases: TGTGCCAGCAGCTTAGACAGGGATGACGAGCAGTACTTC. The chain couples TRBV11-2 to TRBJ2-7; possible D gene TRBD1, 5 bases. Germline V gene lookup returns CDR1 SGHAT and CDR2 FQNNGV. The CDR3 has 13 residues. V was trimmed by 0 bases and J by 5 bases, leaving 8 bases between them.

V gene TRBV4-2 combines with J gene TRBJ2-1; 8 positions match TRBD1. The length of the CDR3 is 16 residues. CDR1 is LGHNA, CDR2 YNFKEQ, per germline. Trimming at V came to 4 bases and at J to 5 bases, leaving 10 bases not matched to a gene. The CDR3 bases are TGTGCCAGCAGCCTATTGGGGCAGGGGGCCGACAATGAGCAGTTCTTC. Protein: CASSLLGQGADNEQFF.

This chain links TRBV7-2 with TRBJ2-7, with TRBD2 identical over 9 bases. Losses at the gene ends were 6 bases for V and 2 bases for J; bases not matched to a gene: 5. Germline V lookup: CDR1 SGHTA, CDR2 FQGNSA. The CDR3 has 14 amino acids. The CDR3 bases are TGTGCCAGCAGTCCGCGGGAGGGCGCCTACGAGCAGTACTTC. Translating gives CASSPREGAYEQYF. Supplemented by reference TRBV7-2 and TRBJ2-7, the full variable domain reads GAGVSQSPSNKVTEKGKDVELRCDPISGHTALYWYRQSLGQGLEFLIYFQGNSAPDKSGLPSDRFSAERTGGSVSTLTIQRTQQEDSAVYLCASSPREGAYEQYFGPGTRLTVT.

This chain links TRBV5-1 with TRBJ1-1, with 10 nucleotides matching TRBD1. CDR3 length: 14 amino acids. V was pared by 4 bases and J by 5 bases, with 5 bases of the junction left unmatched. CDR1 and CDR2 from the germline V gene are SGHRS and YFSETQ. CDR3 amino acids: CASSTTGGVTEAFF. CDR3 coding DNA: TGCGCCAGCAGCACGACAGGGGGCGTAACTGAAGCTTTCTTT.

The chain uses TRBV29-1 and TRBJ2-1; no clear D gene. V lost 6 bases to trimming and J lost 6 bases, with 12 bases between them. CDR3 size: 12 residues. CDR1 is SQVTM and CDR2 is ANQGSEA in the germline V gene. CDR3 residues: CSVALGGNEQFF. In nucleotides, the CDR3 is TGCAGCGTAGCCTTAGGCGGCAATGAGCAGTTCTTC.

The V and J genes are TRBV30 and TRBJ2-7; possibly TRBD1 for D (8 bases). The CDR3 is 16 amino acids. Germline-derived CDR1 and CDR2 are GTSNPN and SVGIG (reference sequence). Trimming shortened V by 4 bases and J by 2 bases, and 21 bases separated the two germline ends. The CDR3 here is CAWTNDRGAGTYEQYF. The CDR3, as DNA: TGTGCCTGGACAAACGACAGGGGAGCGGGAACCTACGAGCAGTACTTC.

The chain couples TRBV6-5 to TRBJ1-1; D is possibly TRBD1 (5 bases). Trimming removed 6 bases from V and 0 bases from J, with 8 bases in between. This CDR3 spans 13 amino acids. Germline CDR1 reads MNHEY; CDR2 reads SVGAGI. DNA of the CDR3: TGTGCCAGCAGAAGACAGCTGAACACTGAAGCTTTCTTT. This codes for CASRRQLNTEAFF.

This chain joins TRBV6-1 and TRBJ2-7; D is unclear. Germline V gives CDR1 MNHNS, CDR2 SASEGT. Trimming took 7 bases from V and 5 from J, leaving 15 bases between them. This CDR3 spans 13 amino acids. The CDR3 sequence is CASTFWARNEQYF. The DNA for the CDR3 is TGTGCCAGCACATTCTGGGCTCGAAACGAGCAGTACTTC.

The gene calls are TRBV28 and TRBJ1-5; weak D call: TRBD1 (5 bases). Per germline, CDR1 MDHEN and CDR2 SYDVKM. The CDR3 runs to 13 residues. Trimming left V 4 bases short and J 16 bases short, with 20 bases between. CDR3 DNA: TGTGCCAGCAGTTCTCCCTTATTGGGGGGTAAACATTTT. Protein product: CASSSPLLGGKHF.

The chain recombines TRBV28 with TRBJ2-2; the D is unclear. CDR3 length: 13 residues. V was clipped by 5 bases and J by 4 bases, with 8 bases between them. In germline, CDR1 is MDHEN, CDR2 SYDVKM. The CDR3 nucleotides read TGTGCCAGCAGTCATCCGGGCACCGGGGAGCTGTTTTTT. As protein: CASSHPGTGELFF.

J is TRBJ1-2 and V is TRBV5-6, with 7 bases that match TRBD1. CDR1 is SGHDT, CDR2 YYEEEE, per germline. With 3 bases clipped from V and 6 bases from J, the junction kept 5 bases outside the gene matches. CDR3 size: 13 residues. CDR3 in DNA: TGTGCCAGCAGCTCGACAGGGACCCATGGCTACACCTTC. This codes for CASSSTGTHGYTF.

The J gene is TRBJ2-3, the V gene TRBV13; maybe TRBD2 (6 bases). Per the germline V gene, CDR1 is PRHDT and CDR2 is FYEKMQ (reference sequence). The CDR3 contains 15 residues. V was pared by 5 bases and J by 1 base, with 13 bases between. The CDR3 sequence is CASSRPERGTDTQYF. The DNA for the CDR3 is TGTGCCAGCAGCCGCCCGGAGCGGGGCACAGATACGCAGTATTTT.

This sequence joins TRBV29-1 and TRBJ1-4; D is possibly TRBD1 (5 bases). The V end lost 4 bases, the J end lost 4 bases, and 10 bases lay between the germline ends. Looked up from germline, CDR1 is SQVTM and CDR2 is ANQGSEA. The CDR3 loop spans 13 amino acids. This chain's CDR3 is CSVVDSLNEKLFF. The CDR3, as DNA: TGCAGCGTTGTCGACAGCCTTAATGAAAAACTGTTTTTT.